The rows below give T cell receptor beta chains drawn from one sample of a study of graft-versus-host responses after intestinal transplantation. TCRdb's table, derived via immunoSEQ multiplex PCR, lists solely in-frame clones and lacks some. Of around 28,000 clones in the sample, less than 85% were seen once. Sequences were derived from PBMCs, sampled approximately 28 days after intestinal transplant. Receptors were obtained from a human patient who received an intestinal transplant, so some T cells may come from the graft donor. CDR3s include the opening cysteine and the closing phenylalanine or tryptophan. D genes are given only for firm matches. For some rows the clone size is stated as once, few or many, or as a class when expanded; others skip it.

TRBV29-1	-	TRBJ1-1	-	TGCAGCGTTAAGAACACTGAAGCTTTCTTT	CSVKNTEAFF
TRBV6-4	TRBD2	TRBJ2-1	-	TGTGCCAGCAGGGGACTAGCGGGAGGGAGCTCCTACAATGAGCAGTTCTTC	CASRGLAGGSSYNEQFF
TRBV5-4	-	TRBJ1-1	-	TGTGCCAGCAGCTTGGACCAGTACGGCACTGAAGCTTTCTTT	CASSLDQYGTEAFF
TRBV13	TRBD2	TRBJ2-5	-	TGTGCCAGCAGCCCTAGACTAGCGGGAGGGCCGGAAGAGACCCAGTACTTC	CASSPRLAGGPEETQYF
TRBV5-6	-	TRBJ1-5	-	TGTGCCAGCAGCTTGGGGCCAGGGCTTCAGCCCCAGCATTTT	CASSLGPGLQPQHF
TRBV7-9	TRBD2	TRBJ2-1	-	TGTGCCAGCAGCTTAGAAGACCTAGCGGGAGCCTACAATGAGCAGTTCTTC	CASSLEDLAGAYNEQFF
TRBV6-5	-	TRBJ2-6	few	TGTGCCAGCAGCTACAGGTTCATGGCCAACGTCCTGACTTTC	CASSYRFMANVLTF
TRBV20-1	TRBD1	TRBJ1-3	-	TGCAGTGCTGGACAGGCAAACACCATATATTTT	CSAGQANTIYF
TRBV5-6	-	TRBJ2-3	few	TGTGCCAGCAGCTTGTCGTGGGAGTGGGTGACAGATACGCAGTATTTT	CASSLSWEWVTDTQYF
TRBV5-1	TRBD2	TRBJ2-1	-	TGCGCCAGCAGCTTCGGACTAGCGGGGGGCGAAGAGCAGTTCTTC	CASSFGLAGGEEQFF
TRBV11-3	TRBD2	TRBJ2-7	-	TGTGCCAGCAGCTTAGACCCGACTAGCGGGGTTTTGGACGAGCAGTACTTC	CASSLDPTSGVLDEQYF
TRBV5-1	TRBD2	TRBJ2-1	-	TGCGCCAGCAGCTTCTTACCGGGGACTAGCGGGAGCCACTACAATGAGCAGTTCTTC	CASSFLPGTSGSHYNEQFF
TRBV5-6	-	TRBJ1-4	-	TGTGCCAGCAGCCGGAGCGGGGGGAGCACTAATGAAAAACTGTTTTTT	CASSRSGGSTNEKLFF
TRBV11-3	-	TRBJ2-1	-	TGTGCCAGCAGCGCCCGAACCCCACTAGCCATGGATGAGCAGTTCTTC	CASSARTPLAMDEQFF
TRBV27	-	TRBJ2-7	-	TGTGCCTGCAGCCCGACCCCCGACGGTACCTACGAGCAGTACTTC	CACSPTPDGTYEQYF
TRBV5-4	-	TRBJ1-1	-	TGTGCCAGCAGCTTTGGGGGCACTGAAGCTTTCTTT	CASSFGGTEAFF
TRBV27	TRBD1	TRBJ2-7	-	TGTGCCAGCAGTTTACCGGGACAGTGGAGCTCCTACGAGCAGTACTTC	CASSLPGQWSSYEQYF
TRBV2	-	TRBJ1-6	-	TGTGCCAGCAGTGAAGGGGGGGGAGGCCGGCTTAATCCTGGAAATTCACCCCTCCACTTT	CASSEGGGGRLNPGNSPLHF
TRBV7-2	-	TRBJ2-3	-	TGTGCCAGCAGCTTCCGGGTCCCAGGCACAGATACGCAGTATTTT	CASSFRVPGTDTQYF
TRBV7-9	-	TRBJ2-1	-	TGTGCCAGCAGCCGGATCCAGGAGTCTAGCCGGTTCTTC	CASSRIQESSRFF
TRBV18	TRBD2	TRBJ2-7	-	TGTGCCAGCTCCACTAGCGGGTACTCCTACGAGCAGTACTTC	CASSTSGYSYEQYF
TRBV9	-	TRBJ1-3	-	TGTGCCAGCAGCGCCCCCTGGGGAAGCTCTGGAAACACCATATATTTT	CASSAPWGSSGNTIYF
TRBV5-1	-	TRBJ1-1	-	TGCGCCAGCAGCTTTGAGGGGATGGCCACTGAAGCTTTCTTT	CASSFEGMATEAFF
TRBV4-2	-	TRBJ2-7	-	TGTGCCAGCAGCCAAGAGGACAGGAGGGACGAGCAGTACTTC	CASSQEDRRDEQYF
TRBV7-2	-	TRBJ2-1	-	TGTGCCAGCGGGGAGGGGGCATCATACAATGAGCAGTTCTTC	CASGEGASYNEQFF
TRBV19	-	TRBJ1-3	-	TGTGCCAGTAGTCTTACAGTGATCTCTGGAAACACCATATATTTT	CASSLTVISGNTIYF
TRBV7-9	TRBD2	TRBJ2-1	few	TGTGCCAGCAGCTTCCCGACTAGCGGGGGGGCCTGGGTCAATGAGCAGTTCTTC	CASSFPTSGGAWVNEQFF
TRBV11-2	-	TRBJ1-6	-	TGTGCCAGCAGCTGCAGGTGCCATAATTCACCCCTCCACTTT	CASSCRCHNSPLHF
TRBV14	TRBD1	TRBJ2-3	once	TGTGCCAGCAGCCTGAGAGGGGGCACCTCTCGCACAGATACGCAGTATTTT	CASSLRGGTSRTDTQYF
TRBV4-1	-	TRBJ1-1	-	TGCGCCAGCAGCCAAGACGAGGCCTACACTGAAGCTTTCTTT	CASSQDEAYTEAFF
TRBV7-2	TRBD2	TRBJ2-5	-	TGTGCCAGCAGCTTTGAAGAGGTAGCGGGGGCCCAGAGGCAAGAGACCCAGTACTTC	CASSFEEVAGAQRQETQYF
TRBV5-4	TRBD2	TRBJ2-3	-	TGTGCCAGCAGCTTGGGCGGGAGTGGAGATACGCAGTATTTT	CASSLGGSGDTQYF
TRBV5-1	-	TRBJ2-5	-	TGCGCCAGCAGCGTCGGGACAAACCAAGAGACCCAGTACTTC	CASSVGTNQETQYF
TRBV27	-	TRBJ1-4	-	TGTGCCAGCAGTTTAGCCTTTTCAACTAATGAAAAACTGTTTTTT	CASSLAFSTNEKLFF
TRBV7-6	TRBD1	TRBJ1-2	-	TGTGCCAGCAGCAACGTAGGAGCCGACAGGGTTGACTATGGCTACACCTTC	CASSNVGADRVDYGYTF
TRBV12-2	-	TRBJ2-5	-	TGTGCAAGTCGCTCCCAGGGAACGGGAGAGACCCAGTACTTC	CASRSQGTGETQYF
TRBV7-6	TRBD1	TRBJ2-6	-	TGTGCTACAACAGGGGCCTCTGGGGCCAACGTCCTGACTTTC	CATTGASGANVLTF
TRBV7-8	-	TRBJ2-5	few	TGTGCCAGCAGCTCGTACAGGTACCAAGAGACCCAGTACTTC	CASSSYRYQETQYF
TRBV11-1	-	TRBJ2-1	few	TGTGCCAGCAGCCCCCCCGGCAATGAGCAGTTCTTC	CASSPPGNEQFF
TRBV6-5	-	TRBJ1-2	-	TGTGCCAGCAGTGGCGAGGGGCTGGGCTACACCTTC	CASSGEGLGYTF
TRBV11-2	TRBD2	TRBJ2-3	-	TGTGCCAGCAGCCCGAGTGCGGGACTAGCCGCAGATACGCAGTATTTT	CASSPSAGLAADTQYF
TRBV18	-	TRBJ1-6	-	TGTGCCAGCTCACCGTTACCAGGCGGGGATTCACCCCTCCACTTT	CASSPLPGGDSPLHF
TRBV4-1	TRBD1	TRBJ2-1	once	TGCGCCAGCAGCCGTCCGGGACAGGGGGGAGTCAATGAGCAGTTCTTC	CASSRPGQGGVNEQFF
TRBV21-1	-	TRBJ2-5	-	TGTGCCAGCAGCAACAGGGAAGAGACCCAGTACTTC	CASSNREETQYF
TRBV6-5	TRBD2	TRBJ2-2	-	TGTGCCAGCAGCCTAGCGGGGGAAAACACCGGGGAGCTGTTTTTT	CASSLAGENTGELFF
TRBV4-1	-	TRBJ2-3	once	TGCGCCAGCAGCCAACAAGCCCCAGATACGCAGTATTTT	CASSQQAPDTQYF
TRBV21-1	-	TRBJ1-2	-	TGTGCCAGCAGCAATCAAACAGGCTATGGCTACACCTTC	CASSNQTGYGYTF